Below, one T cell receptor (beta chain) is given with its context. The target antigen is unknown. The CDR3 covers 14 residues. Germline lookup yields CDR1 SGHTA and CDR2 FQGTGA. The data belong to a study of CXCR3-negative and CXCR3-positive naive CD8 T cells. Study-wide results and caveats: A higher hydrophobicity marked the TRB CDR3s of CXCR3-positive naive cells versus CXCR3-negative naive cells.

The study made its TRB cDNA libraries by 5' RACE, adding UMI labels. TCRdb reprocessed the 5' RACE reads and stores each CDR3 protein as one record, lacking DNA. This sample's clone table lists about 120,000 distinct CDR3 sequences. Sequencing input: naive CXCR3+ CD8+ T cells from blood. As to subset: CD45RO-CCR7+CD27+CD95- naive CD8+ T cells expressing CXCR3 (TNR3+). The chain recombines TRBV7-3 with TRBJ2-1; the D call of TRBD1 rests on TCRdb alone, since no DNA is present to check it. The source is a human donor in good health. Some clones in this sample may be carry-over from other donors' samples. The CDR3 here is CASSLTYSGNEQFF.